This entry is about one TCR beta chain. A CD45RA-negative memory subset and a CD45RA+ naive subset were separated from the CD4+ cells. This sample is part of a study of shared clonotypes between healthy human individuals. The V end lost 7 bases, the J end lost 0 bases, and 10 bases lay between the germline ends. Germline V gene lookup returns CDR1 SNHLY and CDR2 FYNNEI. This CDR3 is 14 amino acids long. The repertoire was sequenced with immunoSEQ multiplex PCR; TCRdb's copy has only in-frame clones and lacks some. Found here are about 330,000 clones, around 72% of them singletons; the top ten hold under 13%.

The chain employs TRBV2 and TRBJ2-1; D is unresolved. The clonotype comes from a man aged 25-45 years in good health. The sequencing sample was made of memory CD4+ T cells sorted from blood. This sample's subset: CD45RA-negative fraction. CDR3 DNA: TGTGCCAGCATTGAGAGTAGCTCCTACAATGAGCAGTTCTTC. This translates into CASIESSSYNEQFF.